This passage covers 22 T cell receptor beta chains from one sample sequenced in a study of blood T cell repertoires in COVID-19. Clones were read by immunoSEQ multiplex PCR, and TCRdb kept only the in-frame ones, dropping some. This table has tens of thousands of clones, 90% appearing once. The sample was peripheral blood. The receptors were sampled from a woman aged 40 to 50 with active COVID-19.

The gene calls are TRBV20-1 and TRBJ1-2; D gene ambiguous. The CDR3 spans 12 residues. V lost 3 bases and J 8 bases, leaving 13 bases between the germline ends. The V gene's germline CDR1 is DFQATT and CDR2 SNEGSKA (reference sequence). The CDR3 coding sequence is TGCAGTGCTAGTTCGGGAACCGGAGGCTACACCTTC. It is translated as CSASSGTGGYTF.

The V and J genes are TRBV9 and TRBJ2-1; tentative D call: TRBD2 (5 bases). Germline V gene data show CDR1 as SGDLS and CDR2 as YYNGEE. CDR3 length: 15 residues. Trimming removed 0 bases at V and 3 bases at J, with 10 bases between. The CDR3 sequence is CASSVVGGGYNEQFF. The CDR3 region has the DNA TGTGCCAGCAGCGTAGTTGGAGGTGGCTACAATGAGCAGTTCTTC.

The genes are TRBV7-9 and TRBJ2-7; D might be TRBD1 (6 bases). The CDR3 is 14 residues long. V lost 1 base, J lost 6 bases, and 13 bases lay in between. Germline-derived CDR1 and CDR2 are SEHNR and FQNEAQ (reference sequence). CDR3 loop: CASSLEQGRGEQYF. CDR3 coding DNA: TGTGCCAGCAGCTTAGAACAGGGAAGGGGCGAGCAGTACTTC.

The chain employs TRBV5-4 and TRBJ1-1; 8 nucleotides agree with TRBD1. The CDR3 has 15 amino acids. Germline V CDR1 and CDR2: SGHNT, YYREEE (reference sequence). V was clipped by 4 bases and J by 1 base; unmatched bases: 6. CDR3: CASSTPGQENTEAFF. CDR3 DNA sequence: TGTGCCAGCAGCACCCCGGGACAGGAGAACACTGAAGCTTTCTTT. Complete variable domain (other parts from reference TRBV5-4 and TRBJ1-1): ETGVTQSPTHLIKTRGQQVTLRCSSQSGHNTVSWYQQALGQGPQFIFQYYREEENGRGNFPPRFSGLQFPNYSSELNVNALELDDSALYLCASSTPGQENTEAFFGQGTRLTVV.

The rearrangement joins TRBV5-6 to TRBJ2-3, with D maybe TRBD1 (5 bases). V dropped 0 bases and J dropped 4 bases, with 15 bases sitting between them. Germline V gene data show CDR1 as SGHDT and CDR2 as YYEEEE. CDR3 length: 16 amino acids. The CDR3 DNA reads TGTGCCAGCAGCTTGGGAGGACATTTAGATCCAGATACGCAGTATTTT. Amino acid sequence: CASSLGGHLDPDTQYF.

The chain has TRBV5-4 and TRBJ2-7; TRBD2 aligns across 9 bases. The CDR3 length is 14 residues. Germline V gives CDR1 SGHNT, CDR2 YYREEE (reference sequence). The V segment lost 5 bases and the J segment 2 bases; nucleotides outside the gene matches: 5. The chain's CDR3 is CASRLSGGPYEQYF. The CDR3 DNA reads as TGTGCCAGCAGGTTAAGCGGGGGGCCCTACGAGCAGTACTTC.

The count of this clone is one. V usage is TRBV15 and J usage is TRBJ2-5; 10 bases align to TRBD2. The CDR3 length is 15 residues. V trimming: 8 bases; J trimming: 1 base; junction bases outside the gene matches: 7. Germline V gene sequence: CDR1 LNHNV, CDR2 YYDKDF (reference sequence). The DNA for the CDR3 is TGTGCCACCCGTCCGCTAGCGGGGGCCCAAGAGACCCAGTACTTC. This translates into CATRPLAGAQETQYF. Variable domain in full (rest from reference TRBV15 and TRBJ2-5): DAMVIQNPRYQVTQFGKPVTLSCSQTLNHNVMYWYQQKSSQAPKLLFHYYDKDFNNEADTPDNFQSRRPNTSFCFLDIRSPGLGDTAMYLCATRPLAGAQETQYFGPGTRLLVL.

Here the CDR3 DNA reads TGTGCCATCAGTAACCCTGTATTGCCCGAGGGCGGTGAAGCTTTCTTT. Protein: CAISNPVLPEGGEAFF. V usage is TRBV10-3 and J usage is TRBJ1-1; no reliable D call. Germline V CDR1 and CDR2: ENHRY, SYGVKD. The CDR3 is 16 amino acids. V was cut by 5 bases and J by 7 bases, with 23 bases left in between.

This chain links TRBV13 with TRBJ2-7; the match to TRBD1 covers 8 bases. CDR1 and CDR2 from the germline V gene are PRHDT and FYEKMQ (reference sequence). The CDR3 sequence is 16 residues long. V was clipped by 3 bases and J by 4 bases; unmatched bases: 11. Here the CDR3 DNA reads TGTGCCAGCAGCTTGACCCGGGACAGGATTATATACGAGCAGTACTTC. Protein product: CASSLTRDRIIYEQYF.

The V gene is TRBV11-3, the J gene TRBJ2-1, with TRBD1 identical over 8 bases. Germline trimming cut 5 bases from V and 3 bases from J; bases unmatched to any gene: 6. This CDR3 is 15 amino acids long. In germline, CDR1 is SGHNT, CDR2 YENEEA. As DNA, the CDR3 is TGTGCCAGCAGCAGGCGACAGGGGCTCTACAATGAGCAGTTCTTC. Its protein product is CASSRRQGLYNEQFF.

The chain couples TRBV6-5 to TRBJ2-1, with 8 bases matching TRBD2. The CDR3 has 15 residues. Germline-derived CDR1 and CDR2 are MNHEY and SVGAGI. With 4 bases clipped from V and 8 bases from J, the junction kept 10 bases outside the gene matches. CDR3 in amino acids: CASSSLRGTRYEQFF. CDR3 DNA sequence: TGTGCCAGCAGTTCACTGCGGGGGACTAGGTATGAGCAGTTCTTC.

The chain is built from TRBV7-9 and TRBJ2-3; the match to TRBD1 covers 9 bases. J lost 1 base, V lost 5 bases, and 4 bases had no gene match. Germline V gives CDR1 SEHNR, CDR2 FQNEAQ (reference sequence). The CDR3 is 15 amino acids. CDR3: CASSPWDRGTDTQYF. DNA for the CDR3: TGTGCCAGCAGCCCTTGGGACAGGGGCACAGATACGCAGTATTTT.

This rearrangement joins TRBV24-1 to TRBJ2-7; no reliable D call. V was shortened by 8 bases and J by 2 bases, with 12 bases between the two germline ends. Germline-derived CDR1 and CDR2 are KGHDR and SFDVKD. The CDR3 sequence is 13 residues long. The CDR3 loop reads CATNGERPYEQYF. The CDR3 nucleotides are TGTGCCACCAACGGAGAGCGACCCTACGAGCAGTACTTC.

The gene calls are TRBV4-2 and TRBJ2-3; D unresolved. Germline CDR1 and CDR2: LGHNA and YNFKEQ. The ends were cut back, 2 bases at V and 1 base at J, with 13 bases in the middle. The CDR3 is made up of 16 amino acids. The CDR3 nucleotides read TGTGCCAGCAGCCAAATGTTCCCCTCCCGCACAGATACGCAGTATTTT. This encodes CASSQMFPSRTDTQYF.

The DNA of the CDR3 is TGTGCCAGCGGTCGAGATTGGGACAGTACCAATGAGCAGTTCTTC. Protein sequence: CASGRDWDSTNEQFF. This sequence joins TRBV27 and TRBJ2-1, with 7 bases matching TRBD1. The length of the CDR3 is 15 residues. The V gene's germline CDR1 is MNHEY and CDR2 SMNVEV (reference sequence). V was clipped by 8 bases and J by 6 bases; unmatched bases: 13.

This chain joins TRBV6-7 and TRBJ2-5; 9 bases align to TRBD1. TRBV6-7 is treated as an ORF (open reading frame) with a function not yet certain. The V segment lost 4 bases and the J segment 3 bases; nucleotides outside the gene matches: 6. The CDR3 runs to 15 residues. The DNA of the CDR3 is TGTGCCAGCAGTTGTGGACAGGGGAGAGAAGAGACCCAGTACTTC. It specifies CASSCGQGREETQYF.

The gene calls are TRBV6-5 and TRBJ2-3; D might be TRBD2 (7 bases). V was pared by 6 bases and J by 4 bases, with 17 bases between. Germline CDR1 is MNHEY and CDR2 is SVGAGI. The CDR3 is 15 amino acids. The CDR3 DNA reads TGTGCCAGCAGGTCATGGGGGGGCGCGTCAGATACGCAGTATTTT. It encodes CASRSWGGASDTQYF.

This clone occurred once. The chain employs TRBV12-3 or TRBV12-4 and TRBJ2-5, with D perhaps matching TRBD2 (6 bases). The CDR3 extends over 13 amino acids. Trimming removed 5 bases from V and 7 bases from J, with 14 bases in between. CDR3 in amino acids: CASSLTRTGTQYF. The CDR3 DNA is TGTGCCAGCAGTCTGACTAGAACAGGGACCCAGTACTTC.

The chain combines TRBV19 with TRBJ1-2; 9 bases agree with TRBD1. The CDR3 consists of 12 residues. Losses at the gene ends were 6 bases for V and 4 bases for J; bases not matched to a gene: 0. Germline CDR1 LNHDA, CDR2 SQIVND (reference sequence). The CDR3: CASRDRGYGYTF. CDR3 in DNA: TGTGCCAGTAGGGACAGGGGCTATGGCTACACCTTC.

This chain connects TRBV5-1 to TRBJ2-5; D remains unclear. Germline V CDR1 and CDR2: SGHRS, YFSETQ. Trimming shortened V by 1 base and J by 1 base, and 11 bases separated the two germline ends. The CDR3 loop spans 15 amino acids. DNA of the CDR3: TGCGCCAGCAGCTTGTCTCGGCGGATCCAAGAGACCCAGTACTTC. Translated: CASSLSRRIQETQYF.

V is TRBV3-1 (or the pseudogene TRBV3-2) and J is TRBJ2-5; 7 bases are a match to TRBD2. Trimming removed 1 base from V and 5 bases from J; junction bases left unmatched: 13. The CDR3 spans 17 residues. Germline V gives CDR1 LGHDT, CDR2 YNNKEL (reference sequence). The CDR3 is CASSQGPPSGGSETQYF. The CDR3, as DNA: TGTGCCAGCAGCCAAGGTCCTCCTAGCGGAGGTTCGGAGACCCAGTACTTC.

The V and J genes are TRBV7-9 and TRBJ2-5; D may be TRBD1 (6 bases). The CDR3 runs to 16 residues. Germline CDR1 and CDR2: SEHNR and FQNEAQ (reference sequence). With 4 bases removed from V and 4 bases from J, the gap between germline ends came to 19 bases. The CDR3, as DNA: TGTGCCAGCAGCTCGTCAGGGGCGCCTGGTACAGAGACCCAGTACTTC. It encodes CASSSSGAPGTETQYF.